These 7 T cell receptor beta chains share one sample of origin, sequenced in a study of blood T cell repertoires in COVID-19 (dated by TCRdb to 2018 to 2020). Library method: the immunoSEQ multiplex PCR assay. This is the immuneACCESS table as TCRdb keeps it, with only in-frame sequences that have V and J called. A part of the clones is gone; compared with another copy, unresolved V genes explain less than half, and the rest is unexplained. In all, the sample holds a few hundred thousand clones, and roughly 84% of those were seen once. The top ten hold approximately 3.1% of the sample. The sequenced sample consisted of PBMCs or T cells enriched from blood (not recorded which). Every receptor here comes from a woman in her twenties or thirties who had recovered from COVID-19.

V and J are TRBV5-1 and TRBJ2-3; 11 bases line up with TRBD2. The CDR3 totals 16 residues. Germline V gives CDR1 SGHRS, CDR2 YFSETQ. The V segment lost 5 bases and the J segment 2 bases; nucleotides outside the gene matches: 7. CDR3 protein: CASSLIAGGPTDTQYF. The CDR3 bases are TGCGCCAGCAGTCTGATAGCGGGAGGGCCCACAGATACGCAGTATTTT.

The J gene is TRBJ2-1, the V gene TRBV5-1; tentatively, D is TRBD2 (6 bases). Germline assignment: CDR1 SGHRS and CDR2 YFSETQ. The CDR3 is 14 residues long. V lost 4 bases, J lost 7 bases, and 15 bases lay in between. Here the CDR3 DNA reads TGCGCCAGCAGCCCCTCGACGAGCGGGAATGAGCAGTTCTTC. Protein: CASSPSTSGNEQFF.

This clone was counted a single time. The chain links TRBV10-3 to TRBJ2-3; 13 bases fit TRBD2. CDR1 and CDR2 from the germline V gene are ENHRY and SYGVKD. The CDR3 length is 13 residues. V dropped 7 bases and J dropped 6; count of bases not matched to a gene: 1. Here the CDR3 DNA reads TGTGCCATCACGACTAGCGGGGGGGATACGCAGTATTTT. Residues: CAITTSGGDTQYF.

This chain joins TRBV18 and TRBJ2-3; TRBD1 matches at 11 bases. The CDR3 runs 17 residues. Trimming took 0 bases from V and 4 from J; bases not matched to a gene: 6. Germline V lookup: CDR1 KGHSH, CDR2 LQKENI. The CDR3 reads CASSPPRTGGKADTQYF. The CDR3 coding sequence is TGTGCCAGCTCACCACCGAGGACAGGGGGCAAGGCAGATACGCAGTATTTT.

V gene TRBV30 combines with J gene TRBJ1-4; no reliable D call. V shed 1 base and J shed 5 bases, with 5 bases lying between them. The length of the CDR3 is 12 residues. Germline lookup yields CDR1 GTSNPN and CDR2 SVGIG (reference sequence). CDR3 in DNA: TGTGCCTGGAGTGACTTGAATGAAAAACTGTTTTTT. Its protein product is CAWSDLNEKLFF. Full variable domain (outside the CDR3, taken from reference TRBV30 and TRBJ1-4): SQTIHQWPATLVQPVGSPLSLECTVEGTSNPNLYWYRQAAGRGLQLLFYSVGIGQISSEVPQNLSASRPQDRQFILSSKKLLLSDSGFYLCAWSDLNEKLFFGSGTQLSVL.

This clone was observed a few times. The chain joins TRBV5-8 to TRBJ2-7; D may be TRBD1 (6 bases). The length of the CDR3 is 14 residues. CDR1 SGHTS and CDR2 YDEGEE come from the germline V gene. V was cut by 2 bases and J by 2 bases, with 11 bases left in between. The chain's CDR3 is CASSFQGLTYEQYF. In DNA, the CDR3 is TGTGCCAGCAGCTTTCAGGGGTTAACCTACGAGCAGTACTTC.

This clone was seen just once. CDR3 nucleotides: TGTGCCAGCAGTTTTATAAGACTGGGGGTTGGGACAGCGGGTGGCGGGGAGCTGTTTTTT. Amino acids: CASSFIRLGVGTAGGGELFF. This chain links TRBV27 with TRBJ2-2; TRBD1 is a possible D gene (7 bases). With 3 bases removed from V and 7 bases from J, the gap between germline ends came to 30 bases. Germline loops: CDR1 MNHEY, CDR2 SMNVEV (reference sequence). CDR3 length: 20 amino acids.